These 19 T cell receptor beta chains were sequenced from one sample in a study of cytomegalovirus exposure and HLA in healthy donors. Primers included in the PCR were 60 Vbeta and 13 Jbeta primers. Libraries were prepared by immunoSEQ multiplex PCR; TCRdb keeps only in-frame clonotypes and omits some of them. Here the sample spans 110,000 or so clones, approximately 67% being singletons. Sequencing was done on a sample of PBMCs. All receptors come from a young man in good health and CMV-seropositive.

The rearrangement uses TRBV18 and TRBJ2-7; TRBD1 matches 11 bases. V was clipped by 4 bases and J by 6 bases; unmatched bases: 8. The CDR3 contains 15 residues. The germline CDR1 and CDR2 sequences are KGHSH and LQKENI. The DNA for the CDR3 is TGTGCCAGCTCACGGACAGGGGGCGCTTCCGTCGAGCAGTACTTC. Translating it yields CASSRTGGASVEQYF. Supplemented by reference TRBV18 and TRBJ2-7, the full variable domain reads NAGVMQNPRHLVRRRGQEARLRCSPMKGHSHVYWYRQLPEEGLKFMVYLQKENIIDESGMPKERFSAEFPKEGPSILRIQQVVRGDSAAYFCASSRTGGASVEQYFGPGTRLTVT.

The count of this clone is one. The chain links TRBV28 to TRBJ1-2; D gene ambiguous. The CDR3 consists of 14 residues. With 6 bases removed from V and 8 bases from J, the gap between germline ends came to 19 bases. Germline lookup yields CDR1 MDHEN and CDR2 SYDVKM. This CDR3 is CASRLLAGGRGYTF. The CDR3 DNA reads TGTGCCAGCAGACTACTCGCGGGAGGAAGGGGCTACACCTTC.

The chain combines TRBV6-1 with TRBJ1-5, with a possible D match to TRBD1 (5 bases). This CDR3 is built from 16 residues. Germline values: CDR1 MNHNS, CDR2 SASEGT. Trimming left V 2 bases short and J 7 bases short, with 18 bases between. The CDR3 region has the DNA TGTGCCAGCAGTGAATATGGGGGGGAGTTAGGGCAGCCCCAGCATTTT. It codes for CASSEYGGELGQPQHF.

V gene TRBV9 combines with J gene TRBJ1-6; 7 bases agree with TRBD1. This CDR3 has 14 residues. Germline V gene data show CDR1 as SGDLS and CDR2 as YYNGEE. The junction had 3 bases not matched to a gene; V was cut back by 3 bases and J by 6 bases. CDR3 loop: CASSGYRGNSPLHF. CDR3 nucleotides: TGTGCCAGCAGCGGCTACAGGGGTAATTCACCCCTCCACTTT.

This rearrangement joins TRBV2 to TRBJ1-1; D may be TRBD1 (6 bases). The V end lost 7 bases, the J end lost 2 bases, and 11 bases lay between the germline ends. This CDR3 is 13 amino acids long. The germline gives CDR1 SNHLY, CDR2 FYNNEI. CDR3 amino acids: CASTRDINTEAFF. In nucleotides, the CDR3 is TGTGCCAGCACCCGGGACATAAACACTGAAGCTTTCTTT.

CDR3 sequence reads: CASSPGVGQYF. CDR3 nucleotide sequence: TGTGCCAGCAGCCCCGGAGTTGGGCAGTACTTC. V gene TRBV14 combines with J gene TRBJ2-7; D remains ambiguous. Per the germline V gene, CDR1 is SGHDN and CDR2 is FVKESK. V was shortened by 4 bases and J by 9 bases, with 10 bases between the two germline ends. This CDR3 has 11 residues.

With respect to this clone: Germline and junction disagree at one end, which may indicate a read error. The V and J genes are TRBV28 and TRBJ2-4, with 8 nucleotides matching TRBD2. The CDR3 has 17 residues. Germline V gene data show CDR1 as MDHEN and CDR2 as SYDVKM. CDR3 nucleotide sequence: TGTGCCAGCAGTTTCGGGGGGGCATCTGGGGCCAAAAGCATTCAGTACTTC. Amino acid sequence: CASSFGGASGAKSIQYF.

This chain joins TRBV2 and TRBJ1-2, with 7 positions matching TRBD1. Germline V gene lookup returns CDR1 SNHLY and CDR2 FYNNEI. V trimming: 6 bases; J trimming: 5 bases; junction bases outside the gene matches: 6. The CDR3 contains 13 residues. The CDR3 nucleotides read TGTGCCAGCAGGGCAGGGGGACTGTATGGCTACACCTTC. Protein sequence: CASRAGGLYGYTF.

This chain uses TRBV5-4 with TRBJ2-5, with D perhaps being TRBD1 or TRBD2 (5 bases each). Near its end, the DNA agrees better with TRBJ2-7, so the J call may be wrong. The CDR3 extends over 14 amino acids. The germline V gene encodes CDR1 SGHNT and CDR2 YYREEE (reference sequence). CDR3 residues: CASSFSPGGYEQYF. The CDR3 region has the DNA TGTGCCAGCAGCTTCTCGCCTGGGGGCTACGAGCAGTACTTC.

This chain connects TRBV28 to TRBJ2-2; 8 bases line up with TRBD1. The J segment lost 4 bases and the V segment lost 7 bases, leaving 11 bases of the junction unmatched. The CDR3 is made up of 16 amino acids. Germline CDR1 is MDHEN and CDR2 is SYDVKM. The CDR3 DNA sequence: TGTGCCAGCAACGCGGACAGGGCGGTTGGCACCGGGGAGCTGTTTTTT. It yields the protein CASNADRAVGTGELFF.

This clone was detected only a few times. The J gene is TRBJ2-5, the V gene TRBV15, with a possible D match to TRBD2 (5 bases). Between the trimmed V and J ends, which lost 3 bases and 0 bases, there was a span of 11 bases. This CDR3 contains 15 residues. Germline CDR1 is LNHNV and CDR2 is YYDKDF (reference sequence). The CDR3 DNA sequence: TGTGCCACCAGCAGGATCACGGGAAACCAAGAGACCCAGTACTTC. This translates into CATSRITGNQETQYF. Using reference TRBV15 and TRBJ2-5 for the parts outside the CDR3, the full variable domain is DAMVIQNPRYQVTQFGKPVTLSCSQTLNHNVMYWYQQKSSQAPKLLFHYYDKDFNNEADTPDNFQSRRPNTSFCFLDIRSPGLGDTAMYLCATSRITGNQETQYFGPGTRLLVL.

This clone was detected a few times. This chain uses TRBV4-1 with TRBJ1-4; possible D gene TRBD1, 5 bases. V lost 4 bases and J 7 bases, leaving 16 bases between the germline ends. Looked up from germline, CDR1 is MGHRA and CDR2 is YSYEKL. This CDR3 spans 15 amino acids. This CDR3 reads CASSPPAGPGEKLFF. The DNA for the CDR3 is TGCGCCAGCAGCCCCCCCGCAGGGCCGGGTGAAAAACTGTTTTTT.

The rearrangement links TRBV5-6 to TRBJ2-7; the match to TRBD1 covers 7 bases. V lost 3 bases to trimming and J lost 5 bases; unmatched junction nucleotides: 8. Germline V CDR1 and CDR2: SGHDT, YYEEEE. This CDR3 contains 14 residues. CDR3 residues: CASSSETGPHEQYV. Written as DNA, the CDR3 is TGTGCCAGCAGCTCAGAGACAGGGCCCCACGAGCAGTACGTC.

In this sample, this clone turned up once. The chain links TRBV13 to TRBJ1-1, with D uncertain. Trimming took 5 bases from V and 4 from J, leaving 11 bases between them. The CDR3 is 13 residues long. Germline-derived CDR1 and CDR2 are PRHDT and FYEKMQ (reference sequence). The CDR3 spells CASSQNWATEAFF. In DNA form, the CDR3 reads TGTGCCAGCAGCCAAAACTGGGCCACTGAAGCTTTCTTT.

This chain joins TRBV28 and TRBJ2-5; 8 positions match TRBD1. CDR1 is MDHEN and CDR2 is SYDVKM in the germline V gene. V was pared by 4 bases and J by 5 bases, with 12 bases of the junction left unmatched. This CDR3 comprises 16 residues. The CDR3 bases are TGTGCCAGCAGTTCGCAAACGACAGGGGCCGGCGAGACCCAGTACTTC. Protein product: CASSSQTTGAGETQYF. The full variable domain, its missing parts supplied by reference TRBV28 and TRBJ2-5, is DVKVTQSSRYLVKRTGEKVFLECVQDMDHENMFWYRQDPGLGLRLIYFSYDVKMKEKGDIPEGYSVSREKKERFSLILESASTNQTSMYLCASSSQTTGAGETQYFGPGTRLLVL.

The chain carries TRBV4-2 and TRBJ2-7; the match to TRBD1 covers 7 bases. J was trimmed by 3 bases and V by 0 bases; bases with no gene match: 5. The CDR3 runs to 15 residues. The V gene's germline CDR1 is LGHNA and CDR2 YNFKEQ. The CDR3 reads CASSQEGTANYEQYF. The CDR3 bases are TGTGCCAGCAGCCAAGAAGGGACAGCAAACTACGAGCAGTACTTC.

The chain links TRBV23-1 to TRBJ2-4, with D uncertain. TRBV23-1 is labeled an ORF, and its function is uncertain. CDR3 length: 17 amino acids. V was cut by 2 bases and J by 0 bases, with 14 bases left in between. In DNA form, the CDR3 reads TGCGCCAGCAGTCAAGCCGACCTAGTACTAGCCAAAAACATTCAGTACTTC. It translates to CASSQADLVLAKNIQYF.

The gene calls are TRBV7-2 and TRBJ1-4; 8 nucleotides align to TRBD1. Germline CDR1 SGHTA, CDR2 FQGNSA. There are 14 residues in the CDR3. J was trimmed by 8 bases and V by 3 bases; bases with no gene match: 5. The CDR3 DNA reads as TGTGCCAGCAGCTTGGGACAGGCAGGGGAAAAACTGTTTTTT. Translating gives CASSLGQAGEKLFF.

The chain combines TRBV6-5 with TRBJ2-1, with D tentatively TRBD2 (6 bases). This CDR3 comprises 15 residues. The V end was cut by 2 bases, the J end by 7 bases, with 15 bases between. The V gene's germline CDR1 is MNHEY and CDR2 SVGAGI. Here the CDR3 reads CASSYTDRGWNEQFF. DNA of the CDR3: TGTGCCAGCAGTTACACCGACCGGGGGTGGAATGAGCAGTTCTTC.